The 26 T cell receptor beta chains in this list originate from one sample, sequenced in a study of cytomegalovirus exposure and HLA in healthy donors. Data came from immunoSEQ multiplex PCR; TCRdb stores just in-frame clones and leaves some out. The data show some 130,000 clones, 80% to 90% seen once. The sample taken for sequencing was PBMCs. Source of these receptors: a young woman in good health and CMV-seronegative.

This clone was seen once. The V call is TRBV5-1, the J call TRBJ2-5, with 11 bases lining up with TRBD2. Unmatched junction bases numbered 10, after V lost 4 bases and J lost 5 bases. The length of the CDR3 is 16 residues. Germline values: CDR1 SGHRS, CDR2 YFSETQ. CDR3 amino acids: CASSPQSRTSGETQYF. CDR3 sequence (DNA): TGCGCCAGCAGCCCCCAGTCTCGGACTAGCGGGGAGACCCAGTACTTC.

The CDR3 is CASSYSPGSGANVLTF. CDR3 in DNA: TGTGCCAGCAGTTACTCCCCCGGCTCTGGGGCCAACGTCCTGACTTTC. The chain is built from TRBV6-5 and TRBJ2-6; D gene uncertain. The length of the CDR3 is 16 residues. Trimming removed 0 bases from V and 0 bases from J, with 6 bases in between. Germline V gene sequence: CDR1 MNHEY, CDR2 SVGAGI.

The rearrangement uses TRBV6-6 and TRBJ2-1, with D perhaps matching TRBD2 (5 bases). With 0 bases removed from V and 0 bases from J, the gap between germline ends came to 6 bases. Germline CDR1 reads MNHNY; CDR2 reads SVGAGI (reference sequence). This CDR3 is built from 15 residues. CDR3 sequence (DNA): TGTGCCAGCAGTTACTCGGGGAGCTCCTACAATGAGCAGTTCTTC. Its translation: CASSYSGSSYNEQFF.

CDR3 nucleotide sequence: TGTGCCAGCAGTGAATGGGACAGGAGGAGGGAAGCTTTCTTT. Its protein product is CASSEWDRRREAFF. The V call is TRBV6-1, the J call TRBJ1-1; TRBD1 aligns across 8 bases. V trimming: 2 bases; J trimming: 8 bases; junction bases outside the gene matches: 7. This CDR3 region has 14 residues. Germline V lookup: CDR1 MNHNS, CDR2 SASEGT.

CDR3 amino acids: CASTLPVQQETQYF. In DNA, the CDR3 is TGTGCCAGCACCCTCCCTGTCCAGCAAGAGACCCAGTACTTC. V is TRBV11-2 and J is TRBJ2-5; D gene uncertain. Germline assignment: CDR1 SGHAT and CDR2 FQNNGV. The V end lost 7 bases, the J end lost 2 bases, and 14 bases lay between the germline ends. This CDR3 spans 14 amino acids.

The V gene is TRBV25-1, the J gene TRBJ2-7; no reliable D call. This CDR3 has 16 residues. Germline V gene lookup returns CDR1 MGHDK and CDR2 SYGVNS. Trimming pared 1 base from V and 3 bases from J, leaving 16 bases between. The CDR3 is CASSESKLNRVYEQYF. CDR3 DNA sequence: TGTGCCAGCAGTGAATCAAAGCTGAACAGAGTCTACGAGCAGTACTTC.

This clone was recorded only once. CDR3 DNA: TGTGCCAGCAGCCCGATCGGACAGGGCGGCTACAATGAGCAGTTCTTC. Its protein is CASSPIGQGGYNEQFF. The chain couples TRBV7-9 to TRBJ2-1; 8 bases map to TRBD1. V trimming: 5 bases; J trimming: 3 bases; junction bases outside the gene matches: 9. From germline, CDR1 is SEHNR and CDR2 FQNEAQ (reference sequence). The CDR3 runs 16 residues.

The chain has TRBV6-5 and TRBJ2-2, with 9 bases fitting TRBD1. V was clipped by 3 bases and J by 5 bases; unmatched bases: 4. CDR1 MNHEY and CDR2 SVGAGI come from the germline V gene. The CDR3 runs to 15 residues. CDR3: CASSYGTGHTGELFF. DNA of the CDR3: TGTGCCAGCAGTTATGGGACAGGGCATACCGGGGAGCTGTTTTTT.

CDR3 sequence reads: CASSFRGGTDTQYF. As DNA, the CDR3 is TGTGCCAGCAGCTTCAGGGGCGGCACAGATACGCAGTATTTT. The chain carries TRBV11-1 and TRBJ2-3; perhaps TRBD1 as D (6 bases). Per germline, CDR1 SGHAT and CDR2 FQDESV (reference sequence). The CDR3 is 14 residues long. V was clipped by 3 bases and J by 1 base, with 8 bases between them.

This chain joins TRBV6-5 and TRBJ1-1; 11 bases match TRBD1. After removal of 5 bases from V and 10 bases from J, the junction contained 3 bases not matched to a gene. Germline CDR1 reads MNHEY; CDR2 reads SVGAGI. CDR3 length equals 12 residues. The chain's CDR3 is CASSQDRGRAFF. The CDR3 DNA reads TGTGCCAGCAGTCAGGACAGGGGGCGAGCTTTCTTT.

V gene TRBV11-2 combines with J gene TRBJ2-7; 8 positions match TRBD2. Germline CDR1 is SGHAT and CDR2 is FQNNGV. V gave up 2 bases and J gave up 1 base; unmatched junction bases: 10. The CDR3 consists of 17 residues. CDR3 sequence (DNA): TGTGCCAGCAGCTTAATACCCGGGCGACTAGCGTCCTACGAGCAGTACTTC. Translation gives CASSLIPGRLASYEQYF.

The gene calls are TRBV27 and TRBJ1-1, with D perhaps TRBD1 (6 bases). There are 14 residues in the CDR3. V lost 1 base to trimming and J lost 7 bases, with 13 bases between them. Looked up from germline, CDR1 is MNHEY and CDR2 is SMNVEV (reference sequence). CDR3 sequence reads: CASSLYGGVGEAFF. For the CDR3, the DNA is TGTGCCAGCAGTTTATATGGGGGCGTCGGTGAAGCTTTCTTT.

The chain recombines TRBV2 with TRBJ1-2; D is ambiguous. The V gene lost 2 bases and the J gene lost 3 bases, with 13 bases spanning the gap. Germline V CDR1 and CDR2: SNHLY, FYNNEI. The CDR3 has 15 residues. CDR3 in amino acids: CASSESHTDDYGYTF. The CDR3 coding sequence is TGTGCCAGCAGTGAATCTCACACAGACGACTATGGCTACACCTTC.

The sample holds one count of this clone. The J gene is TRBJ1-1, the V gene TRBV5-1, with TRBD1 identical over 7 bases. Trimming took 0 bases from V and 3 from J; bases not matched to a gene: 8. The CDR3 runs 16 residues. Germline CDR1 reads SGHRS; CDR2 reads YFSETQ. This CDR3 reads CASSLDTGTAYTEAFF. CDR3 sequence (DNA): TGCGCCAGCAGCTTGGATACCGGGACAGCATACACTGAAGCTTTCTTT.

Worth noting for this clone: A read error may produce the germline difference seen at one junction end. The chain joins TRBV5-1 to TRBJ1-3; unclear D gene. Germline CDR1 is SGHRS and CDR2 is YFSETQ. The CDR3 covers 14 residues. CDR3 region: CASSLVSSGNTIYF. DNA for the CDR3: TGCGCCAGCAGTTTGGTCAGCTCTGGAAACACCATATATTTT. The full variable domain, its missing parts supplied by reference TRBV5-1 and TRBJ1-3, is KAGVTQTPRYLIKTRGQQVTLSCSPISGHRSVSWYQQTPGQGLQFLFEYFSETQRNKGNFPGRFSGRQFSNSRSEMNVSTLELGDSALYLCASSLVSSGNTIYFGEGSWLTVV.

The gene calls are TRBV6-1 and TRBJ1-2; no clear D gene. Trimming shortened V by 2 bases and J by 8 bases, and 21 bases separated the two germline ends. Germline V lookup: CDR1 MNHNS, CDR2 SASEGT. The CDR3 has 16 residues. The CDR3 nucleotides are TGTGCCAGCAGTGAATTCGGCCCACGAGGGTTTTGGGGCTACACCTTC. This translates into CASSEFGPRGFWGYTF.

V gene TRBV29-1 combines with J gene TRBJ1-1; tentative D call: TRBD1 (5 bases). V dropped 4 bases and J dropped 0 bases, with 9 bases sitting between them. In germline, CDR1 is SQVTM, CDR2 ANQGSEA. The CDR3 length is 13 residues. The CDR3 here is CSVGLTVNTEAFF. Written as DNA, the CDR3 is TGCAGCGTTGGGCTGACAGTGAACACTGAAGCTTTCTTT.

The gene calls are TRBV9 and TRBJ1-1; TRBD1 matches 7 bases. V lost 0 bases, J lost 5 bases, and 4 bases stayed unmatched. Germline lookup yields CDR1 SGDLS and CDR2 YYNGEE. The CDR3 spans 14 residues. The CDR3, as DNA: TGTGCCAGCAGCGTAGAGGGGGCGAGGACTGAAGCTTTCTTT. It yields the protein CASSVEGARTEAFF.

The chain carries TRBV7-9 and TRBJ1-2; 7 bases map to TRBD1. CDR1 is SEHNR and CDR2 is FQNEAQ in the germline V gene (reference sequence). CDR3 length: 14 amino acids. Trimming removed 5 bases from V and 8 bases from J; junction bases left unmatched: 11. DNA of the CDR3: TGTGCCAGCAGCCCCCTCGGAGACAGGGCAGGCTACACCTTC. The encoded protein is CASSPLGDRAGYTF.

In regard to this clone: An end of the junction does not agree with germline; a read error may underlie this. This sequence joins TRBV2 and TRBJ1-6; D unclear. The CDR3 is made up of 16 amino acids. Per germline, CDR1 SNHLY and CDR2 FYNNEI. Here the CDR3 DNA reads TGTGCCAGCAGTGAAGGGGAGATTCTTTATAATTCACCCCCCCACTTT. This encodes CASSEGEILYNSPPHF.

The chain carries TRBV6-1 and TRBJ1-1; no clear D gene. There are 14 residues in the CDR3. The V end lost 3 bases, the J end lost 4 bases, and 12 bases lay between the germline ends. In germline, CDR1 is MNHNS, CDR2 SASEGT. The CDR3 reads CASSETRGPTEAFF. CDR3 sequence (DNA): TGTGCCAGCAGTGAGACCCGGGGTCCCACTGAAGCTTTCTTT.

V usage is TRBV5-4 and J usage is TRBJ1-6, with 7 bases lining up with TRBD1. V lost 1 base to trimming and J lost 9 bases; unmatched junction nucleotides: 7. The germline V gene encodes CDR1 SGHNT and CDR2 YYREEE (reference sequence). The CDR3 sequence is 15 residues long. The DNA for the CDR3 is TGTGCCAGCAGCTTGTCACAGGGGAATGTTTCACCCCTCCACTTT. Protein product: CASSLSQGNVSPLHF.

The rearrangement joins TRBV18 to TRBJ1-1, with D possibly matching TRBD1 (5 bases). The germline gives CDR1 KGHSH, CDR2 LQKENI. The CDR3 totals 14 residues. Trimming removed 5 bases at V and 0 bases at J, with 10 bases between. DNA of the CDR3: TGTGCCAGCTCAAGTTCGGGGGTGAACACTGAAGCTTTCTTT. As protein: CASSSSGVNTEAFF. Full variable domain (rest looked up from reference TRBV18 and TRBJ1-1): NAGVMQNPRHLVRRRGQEARLRCSPMKGHSHVYWYRQLPEEGLKFMVYLQKENIIDESGMPKERFSAEFPKEGPSILRIQQVVRGDSAAYFCASSSSGVNTEAFFGQGTRLTVV.

The chain recombines TRBV12-5 with TRBJ2-7, with unresolved D. Between the trimmed V and J ends, which lost 2 bases and 1 base, there was a span of 6 bases. CDR3 size: 13 residues. Germline loops: CDR1 LGHNT, CDR2 FRNRAP. The CDR3 nucleotides are TGTGCTAGTGGTTTGACATTGTCCTACGAGCAGTACTTC. It specifies CASGLTLSYEQYF.

The V call is TRBV7-9, the J call TRBJ2-7; 8 nucleotides align to TRBD1. This CDR3 is built from 17 residues. The trim removed 4 bases at V and 7 bases at J, leaving 18 bases unmatched. The germline V gene has CDR1 SEHNR and CDR2 FQNEAQ (reference sequence). CDR3 coding DNA: TGTGCCAGCAGCTCCACGATGGACAGGGCCCACAATGGGGAGCAGTACTTC. Encoded protein: CASSSTMDRAHNGEQYF.

CDR3 protein: CSVELVTTTPYGYTF. The CDR3 DNA is TGCAGCGTTGAACTCGTGACTACCACCCCCTATGGCTACACCTTC. The chain is built from TRBV29-1 and TRBJ1-2, with D unclear. The germline V and J ends were trimmed by 2 bases and 4 bases, with 17 bases remaining between them. CDR1 is SQVTM and CDR2 is ANQGSEA in the germline V gene. The CDR3 is 15 residues long. Using reference TRBV29-1 and TRBJ1-2 for the parts outside the CDR3, the full variable domain is SAVISQKPSRDICQRGTSLTIQCQVDSQVTMMFWYRQQPGQSLTLIATANQGSEATYESGFVIDKFPISRPNLTFSTLTVSNMSPEDSSIYLCSVELVTTTPYGYTFGSGTRLTVV.